This T cell receptor beta chain came from a study of T cell repertoires in cytomegalovirus infection (dated by TCRdb to the late 2010s). Background on the whole study: Because public TCR beta signatures pointed to carriage of CMV infection together with the matching HLA type, the HLA type of each donor mattered for the analysis. Findings and caveats that apply to the study as a whole: In the ex vivo response, HLA-C-restricted CMV-specific TCR beta clonotypes were dominant, and in two of eight donors the single most frequent clonotype came from this HLA-C-restricted group. In both this cohort and an independent approximately 350-donor cohort, the cumulative frequency of public TCR beta family members distinguished carriers of CMV infection plus the relevant HLA type.

These reads were obtained on an Illumina HiSeq 1500. TCRdb reprocessed the public reads (quality trimming at Q25 with fastp, clone calling with MiXCR) and kept in-frame beta chains. Under each unique CDR3 protein, matching rows form one entry showing the most common genes and DNA. This sample holds 500,000 to 600,000 distinct CDR3 sequences; 16% were observed only once. The ten most abundant clones make up roughly a quarter of the sample. As concerns this clonotype: The antigen this receptor binds is unknown. No quality values exist for individual bases; no much larger clone is one base distant.

The sequenced sample consisted of CD8+ T cells from PBMCs. This receptor was identified in a human donor in good health (CMV status not recorded). Some clones in this sample may be carry-over from other donors' samples.

At the DNA level, the sequence is TGTGCCCTCGACAGGAACACTGAAGCTTTCTTT. It encodes CALDRNTEAFF. The sequence links TRBV30 to TRBJ1-1; the D gene is perhaps TRBD1, on 5 matching bases. CDR1 and CDR2 were assigned from the germline V gene (reference sequence) as GTSNPN and SVGIG. Relative to germline, V is 8 bases shorter and J is 1 base shorter, with 8 bases between their ends. From its cysteine to its phenylalanine, the CDR3 spans 11 amino acids. Of the read, only the CDR3 DNA is kept; its 33 bases are in frame from base 1.